Each of the 4 T cell receptor beta chains below was sequenced from the same sample in a study of cytomegalovirus exposure and HLA in healthy donors. Only in-frame clones appear in the TCRdb table, and some are missing; sequencing was by immunoSEQ multiplex PCR. The data hold 110,000 to 150,000 clones, with 94% observed a single time. The specimen was PBMCs. The receptor set was obtained from a man in his late teens or twenties in good health and CMV-seropositive.

The V gene is TRBV13, the J gene TRBJ2-3, with 9 positions matching TRBD1. The trim removed 4 bases at V and 2 bases at J, leaving 4 bases unmatched. This CDR3 is built from 15 residues. Germline CDR1 and CDR2: PRHDT and FYEKMQ (reference sequence). As DNA, the CDR3 is TGTGCCAGCAGCTGGACAGGGGAAGTCACAGATACGCAGTATTTT. Its protein product is CASSWTGEVTDTQYF.

The CDR3 protein is CASSLGGMTEAFF. The CDR3 nucleotides are TGTGCCAGCAGTTTGGGGGGGATGACTGAAGCTTTCTTT. The chain joins TRBV28 to TRBJ1-1, with TRBD1 as a possible D gene (5 bases). Germline CDR1 reads MDHEN; CDR2 reads SYDVKM. The CDR3 loop spans 13 amino acids. V lost 3 bases and J 5 bases, leaving 10 bases between the germline ends.

The chain carries TRBV28 and TRBJ2-1; D is possibly TRBD1 (6 bases). Per the germline V gene, CDR1 is MDHEN and CDR2 is SYDVKM. The V end was cut by 1 base, the J end by 0 bases, with 34 bases between. The CDR3 extends over 24 amino acids. The CDR3 region has the DNA TGTGCCAGCAGTTTATCCCTCCCGGTTTTGTTCGGGCAGGGGCCCTTAAGCTCCTACAATGAGCAGTTCTTC. This sequence encodes CASSLSLPVLFGQGPLSSYNEQFF.

The V gene is TRBV15, the J gene TRBJ2-7; 11 positions agree with TRBD2. V lost 9 bases and J lost 3; bases outside the gene matches: 16. Germline V gives CDR1 LNHNV, CDR2 YYDKDF (reference sequence). The CDR3 consists of 17 residues. The CDR3 is CATGRILAGGRGYEQYF. The CDR3, as DNA: TGTGCCACTGGTCGTATCCTAGCGGGAGGTCGGGGCTACGAGCAGTACTTC.